A selection of T cell receptor beta chains follows, all from one sample in a study of control samples from healthy donors and cancer patients. Repertoires were generated with immunoSEQ multiplex PCR, while TCRdb's copy carries only in-frame clones and drops some. The table records around 76,000 clones, around 86% of them present only once. Sequencing input: PBMCs. These receptors all stem from a woman aged 45-65 years with colorectal cancer. Each CDR3 is given with its conserved first and last residue. Fields, in order: D gene, J gene, clone size, V gene, CDR3 DNA, CDR3 protein. The D gene is left open where the match is weak. Clone sizes are given selectively: once, few, many, or a class where the clone is expanded.

>NA|TRBJ2-3|NA|TRBV10-2
TGCGCCAGCAGTTTAGGACGATCAAGCACAGATACGCAGTATTTT
CASSLGRSSTDTQYF
>NA|TRBJ1-6|NA|TRBV4-2
TGTGCCAGCAGAGGAGTAGGACACACCTATAATTCACCCCTCCACTTT
CASRGVGHTYNSPLHF
>TRBD2|TRBJ2-5|NA|TRBV10-2
TGCGCCAGCAGTGATTTTAGCGGGGGCCAAGAGACCCAGTACTTC
CASSDFSGGQETQYF
>NA|TRBJ1-6|NA|TRBV6-1
TGTGCCAGCAGCCGAGACAGAGATTCACCCCTCCACTTT
CASSRDRDSPLHF
>TRBD1|TRBJ1-2|few|TRBV6-1
TGTGCCAGCAGCAGACAGGGAAACTATGGCTACACCTTC
CASSRQGNYGYTF
>NA|TRBJ1-1|once|TRBV27
TGTGCCAGCAGTTTGACAAGGGGAGCTATTAACACTGAAGCTTTCTTT
CASSLTRGAINTEAFF
>NA|TRBJ2-5|few|TRBV5-6
TGTGCCAGCAGCTTGAGGAGCGGAGAGACCCAGTACTTC
CASSLRSGETQYF
>TRBD1|TRBJ1-2|once|TRBV7-3
TGTGCCAGCAGCTTAGCCAGGGGGCGAGGCTACACCTTC
CASSLARGRGYTF
>NA|TRBJ2-5|NA|TRBV27
TGTGCCAGCAGTCCAGTGCCGGGGCGGGTAGAGACCCAGTACTTC
CASSPVPGRVETQYF
>NA|TRBJ2-4|once|TRBV14
TGTGCCAGCAGCCAACTGGGTCTCGGCAAAAACATTCAGTACTTC
CASSQLGLGKNIQYF
>NA|TRBJ1-3|NA|TRBV7-2
TGTGCCAGCAGCCCGAGTGGGTACCTCTTCTCTGGAAACACCATATATTTT
CASSPSGYLFSGNTIYF
>NA|TRBJ1-2|NA|TRBV5-1
TGCGCCAGCAGGGTGGTTGGGGGGCCTAACTATGGCTACACCTTC
CASRVVGGPNYGYTF
>TRBD1|TRBJ1-1|NA|TRBV30
TGTGCCTGGAGAAGACAGGGGAACACTGAAGCTTTCTTT
CAWRRQGNTEAFF
>NA|TRBJ1-1|NA|TRBV29-1
TGCAGCGTTGGTCCGAACACTGAAGCTTTCTTT
CSVGPNTEAFF
>NA|TRBJ2-5|NA|TRBV15
TGTGCTACCAGCAGAGGACGGGGGCCCCGGGTAGAGACCCAGTACTTC
CATSRGRGPRVETQYF
>NA|TRBJ2-2|NA|TRBV6-4
TGTGCCCTATCGGGACAACAGTGCACCGGGGAGCTGTTTTTT
CALSGQQCTGELFF
>NA|TRBJ2-5|NA|TRBV19
TGTGCCAGTAGTATATCTGTGGAAGAGACCCAGTACTTC
CASSISVEETQYF
>NA|TRBJ1-2|NA|TRBV6-2/TRBV6-3
TGTGCCAGCAGTTATGAGGGATTTGGTGGCTACACCTTC
CASSYEGFGGYTF
>TRBD1|TRBJ2-2|NA|TRBV18
TGTGCCAGCTCCCAACAGTCTGACAGGGACACCGGGGAGCTGTTTTTT
CASSQQSDRDTGELFF
>NA|TRBJ1-3|NA|TRBV6-6
TGTGCCAGCAGTACCTATGACAGGAGCAGAAACACCATATATTTT
CASSTYDRSRNTIYF
>NA|TRBJ2-2|NA|TRBV28
TGTGCCAGCAGTCCCTCAGACACCGGGGAGCTGTTTTTT
CASSPSDTGELFF
>NA|TRBJ1-5|NA|TRBV28
TGTGCCAGCAGTTTAAGGCCGGGGGGGGACAATCAGCCCCAGCATTTT
CASSLRPGGDNQPQHF
>NA|TRBJ1-5|NA|TRBV27
TGTGCCAGCAGCCGGACACCTCAACAGCCCCAGCATTTT
CASSRTPQQPQHF
>NA|TRBJ1-1|once|TRBV6-5
TGTGCCAGCAGTTCTATGGTACTGAACACTGAAGCTTTCTTT
CASSSMVLNTEAFF
>NA|TRBJ1-1|NA|TRBV7-6
TGTGCCAGCAGCGTAAGCGGCACTGAAGCTTTCTTT
CASSVSGTEAFF
>TRBD1|TRBJ1-1|NA|TRBV6-2/TRBV6-3
TGTGCCAGCAGTTACACCAGGGGGCGATTGAACACTGAAGCTTTCTTT
CASSYTRGRLNTEAFF
>NA|TRBJ2-1|NA|TRBV21-1
TGTGCCAGCAGCAAAGCACAGGGGGGGACCTACAATGAGCAGTTCTTC
CASSKAQGGTYNEQFF
>NA|TRBJ1-6|NA|TRBV28
TGTGCCAGCAGTTTAAACGGCTATAATTCACCCCTCCACTTT
CASSLNGYNSPLHF
>NA|TRBJ1-5|few|TRBV10-1
TGCGCCAGCAGTGAAGGAAACAATCAGCCCCAGCATTTT
CASSEGNNQPQHF
>TRBD1|TRBJ1-3|NA|TRBV7-2
TGTGCCAGCAGCCGGGACAGGGCTGGAAACACCATATATTTT
CASSRDRAGNTIYF
>NA|TRBJ1-2|NA|TRBV18
TGTGCCAGCTCACCACCGGGGGGGGGATCAGATGGCTACACCTTC
CASSPPGGGSDGYTF
>NA|TRBJ1-2|NA|TRBV25-1
TGTGCCAGCAGTCCTCCGGGGGCGGCCCATGATGGCTACACCTTC
CASSPPGAAHDGYTF
>NA|TRBJ1-4|few|TRBV19
TGTGCCAGTAGTCCCCGTATGGGAAAACTGTTTTTT
CASSPRMGKLFF
>NA|TRBJ2-5|NA|TRBV19
TGTGCCAGTGCCAGGATGGGGGGAGGATCTCCCGCGGGGACCCAGTACTTC
CASARMGGGSPAGTQYF
>TRBD1|TRBJ1-2|NA|TRBV18
TGTGCCAGCTCACCACCGGGACAGGGGGGCTACACCTTC
CASSPPGQGGYTF
>NA|TRBJ2-1|NA|TRBV7-3
TGTGCCAGCAGCCTCTCTCGGGGGAATGAGCAGTTCTTC
CASSLSRGNEQFF
>NA|TRBJ1-6|NA|TRBV27
TGTGCCAGCAGTGTCACACGAAATTCACCCCTCCACTTT
CASSVTRNSPLHF
>TRBD2|TRBJ2-3|NA|TRBV3-1/TRBV3-2
TGTGCCAGCAGCCAAGAGGGACTAGCGGGGTTCACAGATACGCAGTATTTT
CASSQEGLAGFTDTQYF
>NA|TRBJ1-2|NA|TRBV12-3/TRBV12-4
TGTGCCAGCAGTTTTCGGGGGGCGCAGGGCTACACCTTC
CASSFRGAQGYTF
>NA|TRBJ1-2|NA|TRBV21-1
TGTGCCAGCAGCAAAGAATGGGGACGGATCTATGGCTACACCTTC
CASSKEWGRIYGYTF
>NA|TRBJ2-5|NA|TRBV4-1
TGCGCCAGCAGCCAGCCTTTAAACAGGGGAGGCGAGACCCAGTACTTC
CASSQPLNRGGETQYF
>NA|TRBJ1-1|NA|TRBV11-3
TGTGCCAGCAGCCTGGGGAGGTCCACTGAAGCTTTCTTT
CASSLGRSTEAFF
>NA|TRBJ2-5|NA|TRBV18
TGTGCCAGCTCATCCAGGGTACAAGAGACCCAGTACTTC
CASSSRVQETQYF